The sequence of this T cell receptor beta chain was determined in a study of vaccination and CD4 T cells after COVID-19. Study-wide context: Control cultures were given a CEFX pool, an HIV-1 Nef pool, or no peptide.

As for treatment: approximately nine-day PBMC culture with coronavirus spike peptide pools or control peptides (ViraFEST assay). Gathered ahead of the COVID-19 pandemic (2011-2018) were the CD4+ T cells of the unexposed donor. After being plated at over 1.5 million per well, PBMCs were cultured with roughly 9.5 IU/ml IL-2 and approximately 10 ug/ml peptide pools. For this clonotype: What it binds is not known.

Sequenced with the Oncomine TCR Beta short-read assay was DNA taken from cultured CD4+ T cells. Genomic DNA from cultured CD4+ T cells was extracted. In TCRdb, the PCR reads were re-called with MiXCR into one record per CDR3 protein. The sample shows about 10,000 distinct CDR3 sequences, about 28% of them seen only once. The V end was cut by 5 bases, the J end by 1 base, with 11 bases between. CDR1 is MNHEY and CDR2 is SMNVEV in the germline V gene (reference sequence). CDR3 size: 14 residues. V is TRBV27 and J is TRBJ2-5, with D uncertain. The sequence was obtained from a human donor in good health. The specimen was CD4+ T cells from blood, cultured in vitro. CDR3 coding DNA: TGTGCCAGCAGTCCAGTACGGCCCCAAGAGACCCAGTACTTC. Protein sequence: CASSPVRPQETQYF.